This is a list of T cell receptor beta chains from one sample in a study of human T cells and chemical hapten exposure. TCRdb fed the RACE reads into MiXCR, producing one record per CDR3 protein. The sample lists 35,000 to 50,000 distinct CDR3 sequences; around 8.9% were seen once. Source: whole blood, taken in connection with sensitization to the hapten diphenylcyclopropenone (DPC). These receptor sequences come from a woman aged 40 to 49 with alopecia areata. Some clones in this sample may be carry-over from other donors' samples. The CDR3 runs from the conserved cysteine through the conserved F or W. The D gene is left open where the match is weak. Clone size appears in some rows only: once, few, many, or a class for an expanded clone.

>-|TRBV29-1|TRBJ2-1|-
CSVEDGRVRNEQFF
TGCAGCGTTGAAGATGGAAGGGTTCGGAATGAGCAGTTCTTC
>many|TRBV6-2/TRBV6-3|TRBJ2-3|-
CASRHPTGSTDTQYF
TGTGCCAGCAGACACCCGACAGGTAGCACAGATACGCAGTATTTT
>many|TRBV2|TRBJ1-4|TRBD1
CASRDGTGRTNEKLFF
TGTGCCAGCAGGGATGGGACAGGACGGACTAATGAAAAACTGTTTTTT
>many|TRBV7-6|TRBJ2-5|-
CASSLTRTAGAETQYF
TGTGCCAGCAGCCTCACACGGACAGCCGGGGCCGAGACCCAGTACTTC
>many|TRBV21-1|TRBJ1-5|-
CASSKGDRVMVGNQPQHF
TGTGCCAGCAGCAAAGGGGACAGGGTGATGGTGGGGAATCAGCCCCAGCATTTT
>many|TRBV29-1|TRBJ2-7|-
CSVVEQGMDEQYF
TGCAGCGTTGTGGAGCAGGGAATGGACGAGCAGTACTTC
>-|TRBV11-2|TRBJ2-1|-
CASSLEDEQFF
TGTGCCAGCAGCTTAGAGGATGAGCAGTTCTTC
>few|TRBV18|TRBJ1-6|-
CASSRTAEVLNSPLHF
TGTGCCAGCTCAAGGACGGCTGAGGTGTTAAATTCACCCCTCCACTTT
>-|TRBV20-1|TRBJ2-5|-
CSADKTKGYHETQYF
TGCAGTGCTGATAAAACTAAGGGGTACCATGAGACCCAGTACTTC
>few|TRBV7-9|TRBJ2-7|-
CASSTGPTGAYEQYF
TGTGCCAGCAGCACGGGACCGACTGGCGCCTACGAGCAGTACTTC
>few|TRBV18|TRBJ1-5|-
CASSLGQSNQPQHF
TGTGCCAGCTCACTTGGACAGAGCAATCAGCCCCAGCATTTT
>many|TRBV28|TRBJ1-2|-
CASSGLGGYTF
TGTGCCAGCAGTGGTCTAGGAGGCTACACCTTC
>-|TRBV20-1|TRBJ2-7|TRBD1
CSARDFGTGTYEQYF
TGCAGTGCTAGAGACTTCGGGACAGGAACCTACGAGCAGTACTTC
>many|TRBV12-5|TRBJ1-5|-
CASGWDGNSNQPQHF
TGTGCTAGTGGCTGGGACGGTAATAGCAATCAGCCCCAGCATTTT
>many|TRBV7-2|TRBJ2-7|TRBD1
CASSYGQAKQYF
TGTGCCAGCAGCTACGGACAGGCCAAGCAGTACTTC
>few|TRBV5-6|TRBJ1-6|-
CASSRTGVKNSPLHF
TGTGCCAGCAGCCGCACGGGGGTAAAGAATTCACCCCTCCACTTT
>many|TRBV11-2|TRBJ1-6|-
CASSPSQGAGSPLHF
TGTGCCAGCAGCCCCTCGCAGGGTGCCGGCTCACCCCTCCACTTT
>-|TRBV4-1|TRBJ2-7|TRBD1
CASSQVGEGAFGEQYF
TGCGCCAGCAGCCAAGTAGGTGAGGGGGCCTTTGGAGAGCAGTACTTC
>many|TRBV11-1|TRBJ2-2|TRBD1
CASSRTGIYSNTGELFF
TGTGCCAGCAGCCGGACAGGGATTTATTCGAACACCGGGGAGCTGTTTTTT
>many|TRBV30|TRBJ2-1|-
CAWNPPGPGRIDEQFF
TGTGCCTGGAACCCACCGGGACCCGGGCGGATTGATGAGCAGTTCTTC
>few|TRBV4-1|TRBJ2-7|-
CASSQVERGYEQYF
TGCGCCAGCAGCCAGGTCGAGCGAGGCTACGAGCAGTACTTC
>-|TRBV7-6|TRBJ2-2|TRBD1
CASSSRPGGAVPGELFF
TGTGCCAGCAGCTCGCGTCCAGGGGGCGCGGTCCCCGGGGAGCTGTTTTTT
>many|TRBV5-6|TRBJ2-7|-
CASSSTGTYEQYF
TGTGCCAGCAGCTCGACAGGTACCTACGAGCAGTACTTC
>many|TRBV6-5|TRBJ1-6|TRBD1
CASSSRQGGVGSPLHF
TGTGCCAGCAGTTCTCGACAGGGAGGGGTGGGGTCACCCCTCCACTTT
>many|TRBV27|TRBJ2-3|-
CASSLFLALTDTQYF
TGTGCCAGCAGTTTATTTCTAGCCCTCACAGATACGCAGTATTTT
>few|TRBV9|TRBJ1-3|TRBD1
CASSATGGTGNTIYF
TGTGCCAGCAGCGCGACAGGGGGAACTGGAAACACCATATATTTT
>many|TRBV6-6|TRBJ1-5|-
CASVQSGLGGSNQPQHF
TGTGCCAGCGTTCAATCAGGGTTGGGAGGGAGCAATCAGCCCCAGCATTTT
>-|TRBV20-1|TRBJ2-4|-
CSASPQENIQYF
TGCAGTGCTAGCCCCCAGGAAAACATTCAGTACTTC
>-|TRBV6-1|TRBJ2-7|TRBD1
CASSVPGQGRRYEQYF
TGTGCCAGCAGTGTTCCTGGACAGGGTAGGCGCTACGAGCAGTACTTC
>many|TRBV20-1|TRBJ1-6|-
CSVEDRALALHF
TGCAGTGTCGAGGACCGGGCTCTAGCCCTCCACTTT
>many|TRBV7-2|TRBJ2-7|TRBD1
CASSSQGTGAYEQYF
TGTGCCAGCAGCTCCCAGGGGACAGGGGCCTACGAGCAGTACTTC
>-|TRBV29-1|TRBJ2-3|-
CSGALEDTQYF
TGCAGCGGCGCTTTGGAGGATACGCAGTATTTT
>few|TRBV18|TRBJ1-1|-
CASSPVGGSTEAFF
TGTGCCAGCTCACCAGTCGGGGGGAGCACTGAAGCTTTCTTT
>many|TRBV3-1|TRBJ2-5|TRBD2
CASSPSGGASETQYF
TGTGCCAGCAGCCCTAGCGGGGGGGCGTCAGAGACCCAGTACTTC
>many|TRBV4-2|TRBJ1-5|-
CASSPTQGLNSNQPQHF
TGTGCCAGCAGCCCCACCCAAGGGCTGAATAGCAATCAGCCCCAGCATTTT
>many|TRBV18|TRBJ2-3|-
CASSQNQGFTDTQYF
TGTGCCAGCTCCCAAAACCAGGGCTTCACAGATACGCAGTATTTT
>many|TRBV19|TRBJ2-1|TRBD2
CASRSSGDNEQFF
TGTGCCAGTAGGTCTAGCGGGGACAATGAGCAGTTCTTC
>many|TRBV11-2|TRBJ2-4|TRBD1
CASSPGTGQLAKNIQYF
TGTGCCAGCAGCCCCGGGACAGGTCAACTAGCCAAAAACATTCAGTACTTC
>few|TRBV11-2|TRBJ2-1|TRBD2
CASSYGLAVYNEQFF
TGTGCCAGCAGCTACGGACTAGCGGTCTACAATGAGCAGTTCTTC
>many|TRBV7-6|TRBJ1-2|-
CASSPRELPFYGYTF
TGTGCCAGCAGCCCCCGGGAGCTCCCGTTCTATGGCTACACCTTC
>many|TRBV20-1|TRBJ2-3|TRBD2
CSAGTSGRGGTDTQYF
TGCAGTGCTGGGACCTCCGGGCGGGGAGGGACAGATACGCAGTATTTT
>many|TRBV4-2|TRBJ2-7|TRBD2
CASSQDESGGFYEQYF
TGTGCCAGCAGCCAAGACGAAAGCGGGGGGTTCTACGAGCAGTACTTC
>many|TRBV20-1|TRBJ1-3|TRBD1
CSAGQDLRNTIYF
TGCAGTGCTGGACAGGATTTGAGAAACACCATATATTTT
>many|TRBV7-6|TRBJ2-5|-
CASSLASGTGEETQYF
TGTGCCAGCAGCTTAGCGTCGGGCACCGGGGAAGAGACCCAGTACTTC
>many|TRBV9|TRBJ2-1|-
CASSGGLINEQFF
TGTGCCAGCAGCGGTGGGCTGATTAATGAGCAGTTCTTC
>many|TRBV6-5|TRBJ2-7|TRBD2
CASSYKTGTSGYFYEQYF
TGTGCCAGCAGTTACAAAACCGGGACTAGCGGGTACTTTTACGAGCAGTACTTC
>-|TRBV5-5|TRBJ1-1|-
CASRPGHQNTEAFF
TGTGCCAGCAGGCCCGGACATCAGAACACTGAAGCTTTCTTT
>many|TRBV20-1|TRBJ2-5|TRBD1
CSARGRGQETQYF
TGCAGTGCTAGAGGCAGGGGGCAGGAGACCCAGTACTTC
>once|TRBV6-2/TRBV6-3|TRBJ2-7|-
CASSYSSGPYEQYF
TGTGCCAGCAGTTACTCTTCAGGGCCCTACGAGCAGTACTTC
>many|TRBV5-1|TRBJ2-3|-
CASSLDADTQYF
TGCGCCAGCAGCTTGGATGCAGATACGCAGTATTTT
>many|TRBV29-1|TRBJ1-2|-
CSGYRDGYGYTF
TGCAGCGGATACAGGGATGGCTATGGCTACACCTTC
>many|TRBV5-1|TRBJ2-3|-
CASSSMTGPTDTQYF
TGCGCCAGCAGCTCTATGACAGGCCCCACAGATACGCAGTATTTT
>few|TRBV7-2|TRBJ2-7|-
CASSPGFYEQYF
TGTGCCAGCAGCCCCGGATTCTACGAGCAGTACTTC
>many|TRBV29-1|TRBJ1-1|-
CSVQGGSTEAFF
TGCAGCGTTCAGGGCGGGAGCACTGAAGCTTTCTTT
>few|TRBV7-2|TRBJ2-2|-
CASSLTGNTGELFF
TGTGCCAGCAGCTTAACGGGGAACACCGGGGAGCTGTTTTTT
>many|TRBV19|TRBJ1-5|-
CATEGRGYSNQPQHF
TGTGCCACGGAGGGTCGAGGATATAGCAATCAGCCCCAGCATTTT
>many|TRBV6-2/TRBV6-3|TRBJ2-3|TRBD2
CASSYSGAGASQSTQYF
TGTGCCAGCAGTTACTCGGGAGCGGGGGCCTCACAGAGTACGCAGTATTTT